This TCR beta chain was sequenced for a study of OX40 agonist ivuxolimab in advanced cancers. Germline lookup yields CDR1 SEHNR and CDR2 FQNEAQ (reference sequence). V lost 4 bases to trimming and J lost 6 bases; unmatched junction nucleotides: 14. The CDR3 runs 17 residues. Only in-frame clones appear in the TCRdb table, and some are missing; sequencing was by immunoSEQ multiplex PCR. The table lists tens of thousands of clones, over 80% of them singletons, with approximately 0.5% in the top ten. Autoimmune disease history or systemic immunosuppression was exclusionary. The starting material was CD4+ or CD8+ T cells sorted from blood, obtained in a trial of the OX40 agonist ivuxolimab. The sequence derives from an adult with an advanced solid tumor such as melanoma, head and neck, liver or kidney cancer. The chain recombines TRBV7-9 with TRBJ1-4; TRBD1 matches at 7 bases. The CDR3, as DNA: TGTGCCAGCAGCTCAAGGGGGCTTGGGGTTCGGGATGAAAAACTGTTTTTT. It translates to CASSSRGLGVRDEKLFF.